One T cell receptor beta chain is described in this entry. Its cognate antigen is unknown. These data are taken from a study of cytomegalovirus exposure and HLA in healthy donors. Findings and caveats of the study: Altogether, 150 to 200 TCR beta chains were recorded as cytomegalovirus-associated. CMV serostatus was the only recorded immune exposure for donors. Later analysis demonstrated an association between a missense DCLRE1C variant and TCR beta V- and J-gene trimming. Accurate predictions that matched the HLA-A and HLA-B alleles of most subjects were reportedly made from TCR beta sequences.

The PCR contained 60 Vbeta and 13 Jbeta primers. Sequencing used immunoSEQ multiplex PCR; TCRdb keeps in-frame clones, though not all of them. The sample shows under 200,000 clones, 62% of them seen only once. Trimming at V came to 7 bases and at J to 0 bases, leaving 14 bases not matched to a gene. Germline lookup yields CDR1 SGDLS and CDR2 YYNGEE. The CDR3 has 17 residues. V usage is TRBV9 and J usage is TRBJ2-3; TRBD2 matches 7 bases. The origin of this receptor is a man aged 35-49 years in good health and CMV-seronegative. Sequenced sample: PBMCs. CDR3: CASGPAGDGLSTDTQYF. In nucleotides, the CDR3 is TGTGCCAGCGGGCCGGCGGGAGACGGCCTTAGCACAGATACGCAGTATTTT. The full variable domain, completed using reference TRBV9 and TRBJ2-3, is DSGVTQTPKHLITATGQRVTLRCSPRSGDLSVYWYQQSLDQGLQFLIQYYNGEERAKGNILERFSAQQFPDLHSELNLSSLELGDSALYFCASGPAGDGLSTDTQYFGPGTRLTVL.